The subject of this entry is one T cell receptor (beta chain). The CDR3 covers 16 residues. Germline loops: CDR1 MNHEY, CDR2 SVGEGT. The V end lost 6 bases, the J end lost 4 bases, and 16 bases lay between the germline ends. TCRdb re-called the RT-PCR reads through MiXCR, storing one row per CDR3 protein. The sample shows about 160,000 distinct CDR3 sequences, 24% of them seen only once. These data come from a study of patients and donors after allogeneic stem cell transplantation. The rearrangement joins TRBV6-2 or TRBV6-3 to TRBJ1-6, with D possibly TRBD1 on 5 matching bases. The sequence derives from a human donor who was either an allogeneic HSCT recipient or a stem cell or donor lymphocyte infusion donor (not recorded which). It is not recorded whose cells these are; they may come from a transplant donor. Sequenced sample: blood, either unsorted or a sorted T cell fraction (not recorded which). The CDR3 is CASRMGPTAYNSPLHF. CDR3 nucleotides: TGTGCCAGCAGGATGGGTCCGACAGCTTATAATTCACCCCTCCACTTT.